This TCR beta chain was obtained from a study of glioma-infiltrating T cells. Study observations and caveats: Only very few CDR3 sequences appeared in both tissue and blood. Tissue-blood divergence was below expectation in non-neoplastic patients, above in gliomas.

TCR alpha and beta CDR3 regions were amplified from RNA using iRepertoire nested multiplex PCR. Tissue mRNA or PBMC total RNA, roughly 85-450 ng, went into one-step reverse transcription and amplification. TCRdb passed the multiplex PCR reads through MiXCR, listing each CDR3 protein once. The data show approximately 120,000 distinct CDR3 sequences, around 25% seen once. This clonotype was recorded many times. No antigen is known for it. The V gene's germline CDR1 is MNHEY and CDR2 SVGEGT. The CDR3 has 15 residues. With 5 bases clipped from V and 4 bases from J, the junction kept 8 bases outside the gene matches.

Sequencing was performed on glioma tissue, nonneoplastic brain tissue, or PBMCs (not recorded which). This sequence originates from a human donor with low-grade glioma or glioblastoma, undergoing nonglioma brain surgery, or in good health (not recorded which). V and J are TRBV6-2 or TRBV6-3 and TRBJ1-2; 9 positions agree with TRBD1. The CDR3 DNA is TGTGCCAGCAGTCCCCCCGGGACAGGGCGCTATGGCTACACCTTC. This gives the protein CASSPPGTGRYGYTF.